This T cell receptor (beta chain) originates from a study of a mutant IDH1 vaccine in newly diagnosed glioma. This clone was found once. V was cut by 2 bases and J by 3 bases, with 19 bases left in between. The length of the CDR3 is 16 residues. Germline CDR1 is GTSNPN and CDR2 is SVGIG (reference sequence). The time point: baseline, week 1 (first vaccination visit). The treatment is: pre-vaccination baseline after standard-of-care therapy. TCRdb's table, derived via immunoSEQ multiplex PCR, lists solely in-frame clones and lacks some. The data contain approximately 88,000 clones, 80% of them singletons.

The sequence came from a man aged 40-49 years with glioma. The material was PBMCs, obtained from a glioma patient treated with radiotherapy, temozolomide or both. The V and J genes are TRBV30 and TRBJ1-2; D remains ambiguous. CDR3 region: CAWSNYGSVGYYGYTF. As DNA, the CDR3 is TGTGCCTGGAGTAATTACGGGTCAGTCGGCTACTATGGCTACACCTTC.